Below are 19 T cell receptor beta chains sequenced from a single sample in a study of cytomegalovirus exposure and HLA in healthy donors. Researchers ran the PCR with 60 Vbeta and 13 Jbeta primers. Some clones are missing from TCRdb's copy, which holds only in-frame ones; the method was immunoSEQ multiplex PCR. The table has 120,000 or so clones, around 76% seen once; the top ten hold 15% to 20%. Input material: PBMCs. These receptors were obtained from a man between 45 and 60 years old in good health and CMV-seropositive.

The chain carries TRBV6-6 and TRBJ2-5; the D gene is possibly TRBD1 (6 bases). This CDR3 spans 15 amino acids. Trimming removed 2 bases from V and 5 bases from J, with 15 bases in between. The germline V gene has CDR1 MNHNY and CDR2 SVGAGI (reference sequence). As DNA, the CDR3 is TGTGCCAGCAGTTACGGCCCCCCAGGGGCGGAGACCCAGTACTTC. This translates into CASSYGPPGAETQYF.

This clone was detected only a few times. This rearrangement joins TRBV15 to TRBJ1-2, with D hard to call. Between the trimmed V and J ends, which lost 5 bases and 3 bases, there was a span of 10 bases. The germline V gene has CDR1 LNHNV and CDR2 YYDKDF (reference sequence). The CDR3 loop spans 13 amino acids. DNA for the CDR3: TGTGCCACCAGCTGGTCGGGTGACTATGGCTACACCTTC. Translated: CATSWSGDYGYTF.

The chain carries TRBV11-2 and TRBJ2-7; D is perhaps TRBD1 (5 bases). V lost 1 base to trimming and J lost 3 bases, with 7 bases between them. Germline-derived CDR1 and CDR2 are SGHAT and FQNNGV. The length of the CDR3 is 13 residues. The CDR3 reads CASSLARGYEQYF. CDR3 bases: TGTGCCAGCAGCTTAGCTAGGGGCTACGAGCAGTACTTC.

The chain is built from TRBV6-5 and TRBJ2-5; TRBD2 matches at 8 bases. The assigned J gene may be wrong: the sequence end matches TRBJ2-7 better. Per germline, CDR1 MNHEY and CDR2 SVGAGI. The CDR3 totals 15 residues. CDR3 loop: CASSLGGGSSYEQYF. The CDR3 DNA sequence: TGTGCCAGCAGTCTCGGCGGGGGGAGCTCCTACGAGCAGTACTTC.

The CDR3 DNA follows: TGTGCCAGCAGCTTAGAGGGACAGGGAGGGCGTGAAGCTTTCTTT. Protein sequence: CASSLEGQGGREAFF. J is TRBJ1-1 and V is TRBV7-2, with TRBD1 matching over 9 bases. The V gene's germline CDR1 is SGHTA and CDR2 FQGNSA. J lost 7 bases, V lost 1 base, and 7 bases had no gene match. The CDR3 loop spans 15 amino acids.

This sequence joins TRBV5-1 and TRBJ2-3, with TRBD1 matching 9 bases. CDR3 length: 15 residues. V shed 7 bases and J 4 bases; nucleotides not matched to a gene: 10. Germline V gene sequence: CDR1 SGHRS, CDR2 YFSETQ. CDR3 sequence reads: CASSPGTGTADTQYF. The CDR3 DNA follows: TGCGCCAGCTCCCCGGGGACAGGGACGGCAGATACGCAGTATTTT.

J is TRBJ2-2 and V is TRBV7-2; TRBD1 matches at 7 bases. J gave up 3 bases and V 3 bases, and 7 bases lay outside the gene matches. This CDR3 region has 16 residues. Germline V lookup: CDR1 SGHTA, CDR2 FQGNSA. CDR3 in amino acids: CASSLFWQGDTGELFF. CDR3 DNA sequence: TGTGCCAGCAGCTTGTTTTGGCAGGGGGACACCGGGGAGCTGTTTTTT. Full variable domain (remainder filled in from reference TRBV7-2 and TRBJ2-2): GAGVSQSPSNKVTEKGKDVELRCDPISGHTALYWYRQSLGQGLEFLIYFQGNSAPDKSGLPSDRFSAERTGGSVSTLTIQRTQQEDSAVYLCASSLFWQGDTGELFFGEGSRLTVL.

This sequence joins TRBV5-5 and TRBJ2-1; TRBD2 matches at 9 bases. After removal of 6 bases from V and 4 bases from J, the junction contained 11 bases not matched to a gene. Germline CDR1 SGHKS, CDR2 YYEKEE (reference sequence). CDR3 length: 16 residues. CDR3 in DNA: TGTGCCAGCACCCCGTATCGACTAGCGGTATACAATGAGCAGTTCTTC. Amino acids: CASTPYRLAVYNEQFF.

J is TRBJ2-3 and V is TRBV7-9, with 11 bases lining up with TRBD2. Per germline, CDR1 SEHNR and CDR2 FQNEAQ (reference sequence). Trimming cost V 5 bases and J 4 bases; bases outside gene matches: 5. This CDR3 is 15 amino acids long. Here the CDR3 DNA reads TGTGCCAGCAGCCTACTAGCGGGGGAGGCAGATACGCAGTATTTT. Encoded protein: CASSLLAGEADTQYF.

This chain links TRBV7-2 with TRBJ1-2; D is perhaps TRBD1 (6 bases). This CDR3 has 14 amino acids. V was trimmed by 3 bases and J by 0 bases, leaving 8 bases between them. From germline, CDR1 is SGHTA and CDR2 FQGNSA. The CDR3 coding sequence is TGTGCCAGCAGCTTCGAGGGGGCTAACTATGGCTACACCTTC. Translation gives CASSFEGANYGYTF.

The genes are TRBV11-3 and TRBJ2-3; D might be TRBD2 (5 bases). CDR3 length: 16 residues. Germline CDR1 SGHNT, CDR2 YENEEA. The ends were cut back, 5 bases at V and 2 bases at J, with 17 bases in the middle. CDR3 loop: CASSPGLSPNTDTQYF. DNA for the CDR3: TGTGCCAGCAGCCCCGGACTCTCACCTAACACAGATACGCAGTATTTT. Full variable domain (rest looked up from reference TRBV11-3 and TRBJ2-3): EAGVVQSPRYKIIEKKQPVAFWCNPISGHNTLYWYLQNLGQGPELLIRYENEEAVDDSQLPKDRFSAERLKGVDSTLKIQPAELGDSAVYLCASSPGLSPNTDTQYFGPGTRLTVL.

In its sample, this clone was seen a few times. The chain is built from TRBV7-9 and TRBJ2-2, with TRBD2 matching over 7 bases. The CDR3 spans 14 residues. Germline V gives CDR1 SEHNR, CDR2 FQNEAQ (reference sequence). J lost 6 bases, V lost 5 bases, and 6 bases had no gene match. The DNA of the CDR3 is TGTGCCAGCAGCGCTACCACTAGCGCCGGGGAGCTGTTTTTT. Residues: CASSATTSAGELFF.

This clone was picked up a small number of times. The chain couples TRBV18 to TRBJ1-2, with D unclear. The V end was cut by 3 bases, the J end by 3 bases, with 8 bases between. CDR3 size: 13 residues. Germline-derived CDR1 and CDR2 are KGHSH and LQKENI. CDR3 in DNA: TGTGCCAGCTCACCTCAGGAGGACTATGGCTACACCTTC. Amino acids: CASSPQEDYGYTF.

The chain recombines TRBV5-6 with TRBJ1-1, with D unclear. Germline V CDR1 and CDR2: SGHDT, YYEEEE. V was trimmed by 4 bases and J by 7 bases, leaving 14 bases between them. The CDR3 is 13 residues long. This CDR3 reads CASSPESGVEAFF. In DNA, the CDR3 is TGTGCCAGCAGCCCCGAGTCCGGGGTTGAAGCTTTCTTT.

The chain has TRBV9 and TRBJ1-3, with D unclear. This CDR3 has 18 residues. Trimming took 0 bases from V and 0 from J, leaving 16 bases between them. Looked up from germline, CDR1 is SGDLS and CDR2 is YYNGEE. The CDR3 coding sequence is TGTGCCAGCAGCGTAGGTTCCAGCGACTTTATCTCTGGAAACACCATATATTTT. It encodes CASSVGSSDFISGNTIYF.

The V and J genes are TRBV6-6 and TRBJ1-1, with 8 bases aligning to TRBD1. The CDR3 sequence is 14 residues long. Looked up from germline, CDR1 is MNHNY and CDR2 is SVGAGI (reference sequence). The junction had 4 bases not matched to a gene; V was cut back by 6 bases and J by 1 base. The CDR3 loop reads CASRLQGENTEAFF. The CDR3 DNA follows: TGTGCCAGCAGACTACAGGGGGAGAACACTGAAGCTTTCTTT.

The chain employs TRBV6-1 and TRBJ1-1; 7 positions match TRBD1. The CDR3 runs 13 residues. Germline CDR1 MNHNS, CDR2 SASEGT. V lost 6 bases and J lost 5; bases outside the gene matches: 6. The CDR3 nucleotides are TGTGCCAGCAGGAACAACAGGGGAACTGAAGCTTTCTTT. It yields the protein CASRNNRGTEAFF.

J is TRBJ1-2 and V is TRBV6-5, with D unclear. The CDR3 is 13 amino acids. The germline V and J ends were trimmed by 5 bases and 8 bases, with 15 bases remaining between them. CDR1 MNHEY and CDR2 SVGAGI come from the germline V gene. CDR3: CASSPPEGRGYTF. CDR3 in DNA: TGTGCCAGCAGTCCTCCGGAGGGCCGCGGCTACACCTTC.

The genes are TRBV5-4 and TRBJ2-5, with 9 bases aligning to TRBD2. The CDR3 extends over 16 amino acids. Germline CDR1 is SGHNT and CDR2 is YYREEE (reference sequence). The V gene end was trimmed by 0 bases and the J gene end by 5 bases; junction bases not matched to a gene: 8. CDR3 residues: CASSLGGLAMTETQYF. The CDR3, as DNA: TGTGCCAGCAGCTTGGGGGGACTAGCTATGACGGAGACCCAGTACTTC. Full variable domain (rest looked up from reference TRBV5-4 and TRBJ2-5): ETGVTQSPTHLIKTRGQQVTLRCSSQSGHNTVSWYQQALGQGPQFIFQYYREEENGRGNFPPRFSGLQFPNYSSELNVNALELDDSALYLCASSLGGLAMTETQYFGPGTRLLVL.